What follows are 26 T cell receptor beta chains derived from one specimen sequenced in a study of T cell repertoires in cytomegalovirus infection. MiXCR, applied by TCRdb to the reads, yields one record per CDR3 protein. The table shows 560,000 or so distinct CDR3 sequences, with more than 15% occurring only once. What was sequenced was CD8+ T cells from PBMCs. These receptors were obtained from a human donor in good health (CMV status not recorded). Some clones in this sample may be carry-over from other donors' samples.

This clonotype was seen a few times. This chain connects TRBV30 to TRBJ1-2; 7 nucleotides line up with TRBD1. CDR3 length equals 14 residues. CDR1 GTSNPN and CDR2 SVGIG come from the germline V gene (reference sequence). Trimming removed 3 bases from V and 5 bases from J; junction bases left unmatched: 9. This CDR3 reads CAWRALGQFYGYTF. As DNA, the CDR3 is TGTGCCTGGAGAGCTTTGGGACAGTTTTATGGCTACACCTTC.

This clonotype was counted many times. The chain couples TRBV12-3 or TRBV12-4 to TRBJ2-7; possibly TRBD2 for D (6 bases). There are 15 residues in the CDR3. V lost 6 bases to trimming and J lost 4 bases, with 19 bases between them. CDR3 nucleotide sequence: TGTGCCAGCAGACCCTCGTCAGGGACTCAGTACGAGCAGTACTTC. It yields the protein CASRPSSGTQYEQYF.

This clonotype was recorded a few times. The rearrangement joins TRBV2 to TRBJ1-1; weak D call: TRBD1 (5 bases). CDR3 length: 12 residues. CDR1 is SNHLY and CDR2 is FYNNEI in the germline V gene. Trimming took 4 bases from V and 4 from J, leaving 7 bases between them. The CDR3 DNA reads TGTGCCAGCAGTGCGACAGCCACTGAAGCTTTCTTT. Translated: CASSATATEAFF.

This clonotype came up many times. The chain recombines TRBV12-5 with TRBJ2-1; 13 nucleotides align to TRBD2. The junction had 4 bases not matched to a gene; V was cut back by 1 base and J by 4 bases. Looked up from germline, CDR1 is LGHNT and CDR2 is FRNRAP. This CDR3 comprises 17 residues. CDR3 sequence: CASGLEILAGGYNEQFF. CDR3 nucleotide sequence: TGTGCTAGTGGTTTGGAGATACTAGCGGGAGGGTACAATGAGCAGTTCTTC.

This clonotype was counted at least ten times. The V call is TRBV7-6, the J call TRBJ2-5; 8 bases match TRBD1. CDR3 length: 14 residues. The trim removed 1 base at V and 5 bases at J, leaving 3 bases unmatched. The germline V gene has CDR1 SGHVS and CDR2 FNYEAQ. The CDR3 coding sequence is TGTGCCAGCAGCTTAGGACAGGGGATGGAGACCCAGTACTTC. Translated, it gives CASSLGQGMETQYF.

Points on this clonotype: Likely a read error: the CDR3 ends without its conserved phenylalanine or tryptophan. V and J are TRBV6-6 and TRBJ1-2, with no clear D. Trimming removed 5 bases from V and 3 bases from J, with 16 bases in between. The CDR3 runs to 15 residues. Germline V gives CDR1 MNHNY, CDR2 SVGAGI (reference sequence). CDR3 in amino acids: CASSVDPRWYYGYTL. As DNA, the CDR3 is TGTGCCAGCAGTGTTGACCCGAGATGGTACTATGGCTACACCTTA.

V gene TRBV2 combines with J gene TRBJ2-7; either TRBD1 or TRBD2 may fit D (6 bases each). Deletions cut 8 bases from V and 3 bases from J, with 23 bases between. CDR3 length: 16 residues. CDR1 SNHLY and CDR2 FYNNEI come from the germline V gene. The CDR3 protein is CASSKLPGATIYEQYF. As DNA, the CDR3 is TGTGCCAGCTCAAAGCTGCCGGGGGCTACCATCTACGAGCAGTACTTC.

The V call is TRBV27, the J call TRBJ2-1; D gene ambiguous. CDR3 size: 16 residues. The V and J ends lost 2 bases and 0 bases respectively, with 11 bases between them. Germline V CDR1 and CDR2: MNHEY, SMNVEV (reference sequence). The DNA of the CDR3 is TGTGCCAGCAGTTTAGTCGCGAGGAGCTCCTACAATGAGCAGTTCTTC. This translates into CASSLVARSSYNEQFF.

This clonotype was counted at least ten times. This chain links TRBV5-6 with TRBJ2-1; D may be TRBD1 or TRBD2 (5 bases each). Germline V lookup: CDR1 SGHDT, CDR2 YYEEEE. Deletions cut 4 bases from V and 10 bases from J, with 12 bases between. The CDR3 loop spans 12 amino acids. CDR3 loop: CASSGGRTEQFF. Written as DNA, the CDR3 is TGTGCCAGCAGCGGGGGACGAACAGAGCAGTTCTTC.

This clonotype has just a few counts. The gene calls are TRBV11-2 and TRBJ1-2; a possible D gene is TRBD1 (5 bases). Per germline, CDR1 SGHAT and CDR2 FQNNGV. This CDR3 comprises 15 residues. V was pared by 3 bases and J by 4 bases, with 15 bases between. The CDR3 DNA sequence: TGTGCCAGCAGCTTCGCGGGGGAAGGAGTCTATGGCTACACCTTC. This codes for CASSFAGEGVYGYTF.

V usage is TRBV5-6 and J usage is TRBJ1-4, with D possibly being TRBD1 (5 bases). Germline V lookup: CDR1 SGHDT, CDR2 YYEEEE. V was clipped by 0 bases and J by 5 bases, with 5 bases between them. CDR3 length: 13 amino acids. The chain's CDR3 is CASSLGQNEKLFF. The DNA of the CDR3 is TGTGCCAGCAGCTTGGGACAGAATGAAAAACTGTTTTTT.

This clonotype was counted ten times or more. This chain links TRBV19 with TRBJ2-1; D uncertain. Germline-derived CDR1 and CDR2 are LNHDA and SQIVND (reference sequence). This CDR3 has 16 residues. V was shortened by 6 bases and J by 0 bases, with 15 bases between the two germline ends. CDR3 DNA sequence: TGTGCCAGTAGACAAATGACGTCTAGCTCCTACAATGAGCAGTTCTTC. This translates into CASRQMTSSSYNEQFF.

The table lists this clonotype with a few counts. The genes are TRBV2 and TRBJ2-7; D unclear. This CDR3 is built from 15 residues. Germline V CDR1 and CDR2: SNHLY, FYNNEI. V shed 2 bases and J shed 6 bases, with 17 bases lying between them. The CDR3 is CASSERYLPASEQYF. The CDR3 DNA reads TGTGCCAGCAGTGAACGATACCTCCCAGCGAGCGAGCAGTACTTC.

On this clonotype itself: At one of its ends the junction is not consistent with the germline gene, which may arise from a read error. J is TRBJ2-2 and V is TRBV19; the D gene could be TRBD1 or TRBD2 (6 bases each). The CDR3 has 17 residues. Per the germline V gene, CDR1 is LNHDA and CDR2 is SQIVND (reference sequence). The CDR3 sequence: CASRIGGGVSGTGELFF. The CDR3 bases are TGTGCCAGTAGGATAGGGGGAGGAGTATCGGGCACCGGGGAGCTGTTTTTT. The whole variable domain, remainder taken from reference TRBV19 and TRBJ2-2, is DGGITQSPKYLFRKEGQNVTLSCEQNLNHDAMYWYRQDPGQGLRLIYYSQIVNDFQKGDIAEGYSVSREKKESFPLTVTSAQKNPTAFYLCASRIGGGVSGTGELFFGEGSRLTVL.

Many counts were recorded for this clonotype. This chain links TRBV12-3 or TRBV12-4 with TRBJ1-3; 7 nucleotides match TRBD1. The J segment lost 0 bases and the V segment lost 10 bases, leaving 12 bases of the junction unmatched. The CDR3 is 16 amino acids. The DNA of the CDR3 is TGTGCCACTAAGGGGGGACAGCGATACTCTGGAAACACCATATATTTT. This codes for CATKGGQRYSGNTIYF.

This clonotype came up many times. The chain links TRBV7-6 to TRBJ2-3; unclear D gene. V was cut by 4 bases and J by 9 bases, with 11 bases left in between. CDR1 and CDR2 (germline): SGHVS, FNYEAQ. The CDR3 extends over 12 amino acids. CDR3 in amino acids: CASSSGSQTQYF. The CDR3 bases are TGTGCCAGCAGCTCCGGGTCGCAGACGCAGTATTTT.

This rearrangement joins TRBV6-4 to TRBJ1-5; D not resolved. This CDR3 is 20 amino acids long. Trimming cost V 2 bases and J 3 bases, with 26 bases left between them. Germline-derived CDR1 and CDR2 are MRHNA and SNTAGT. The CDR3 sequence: CASSDPWAPGGPRVNQPQHF. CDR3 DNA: TGTGCCAGCAGTGACCCGTGGGCGCCCGGAGGACCCAGAGTCAATCAGCCCCAGCATTTT.

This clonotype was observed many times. In DNA, the CDR3 is TGTGCCAGCAGTACCACAGGGTATCGAGAGACCCAGTACTTC. Translation: CASSTTGYRETQYF. V usage is TRBV6-5 and J usage is TRBJ2-5; maybe TRBD1 (6 bases). The CDR3 contains 14 residues. Looked up from germline, CDR1 is MNHEY and CDR2 is SVGAGI. Trimming pared 5 bases from V and 4 bases from J, leaving 14 bases between.

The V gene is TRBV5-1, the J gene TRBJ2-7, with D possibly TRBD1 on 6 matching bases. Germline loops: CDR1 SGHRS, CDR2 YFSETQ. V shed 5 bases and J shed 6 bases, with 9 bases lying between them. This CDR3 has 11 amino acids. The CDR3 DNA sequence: TGCGCCAGCAGGGCAGGGGCCGAGCAGTACTTC. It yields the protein CASRAGAEQYF.

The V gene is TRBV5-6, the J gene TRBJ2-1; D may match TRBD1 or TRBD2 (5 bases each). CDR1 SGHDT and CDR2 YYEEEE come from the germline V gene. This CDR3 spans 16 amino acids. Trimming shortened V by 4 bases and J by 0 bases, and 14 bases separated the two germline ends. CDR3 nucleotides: TGTGCCAGCAGCCCGGAAAGTGGGGGCTCCTACAATGAGCAGTTCTTC. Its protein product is CASSPESGGSYNEQFF.

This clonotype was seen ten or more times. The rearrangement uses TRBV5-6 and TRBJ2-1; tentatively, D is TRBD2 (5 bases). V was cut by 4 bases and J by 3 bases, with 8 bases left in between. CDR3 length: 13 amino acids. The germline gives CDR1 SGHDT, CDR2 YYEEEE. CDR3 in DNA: TGTGCCAGCAGCAAACTAGACTACAATGAGCAGTTCTTC. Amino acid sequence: CASSKLDYNEQFF.

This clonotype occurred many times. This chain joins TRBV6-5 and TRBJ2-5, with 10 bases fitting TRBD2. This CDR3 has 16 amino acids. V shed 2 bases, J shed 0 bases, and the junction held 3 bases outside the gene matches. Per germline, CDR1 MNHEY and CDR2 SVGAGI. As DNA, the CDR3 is TGTGCCAGCAGTTACGGGCTAGCGGGAGACCAAGAGACCCAGTACTTC. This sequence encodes CASSYGLAGDQETQYF.

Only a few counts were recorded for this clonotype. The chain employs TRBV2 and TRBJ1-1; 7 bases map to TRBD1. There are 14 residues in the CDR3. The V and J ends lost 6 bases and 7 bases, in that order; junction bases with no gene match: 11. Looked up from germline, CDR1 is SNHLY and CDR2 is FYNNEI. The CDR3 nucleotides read TGTGCCAGCAGCGAAATACAGGGGAGGAATGAAGCTTTCTTT. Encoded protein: CASSEIQGRNEAFF.

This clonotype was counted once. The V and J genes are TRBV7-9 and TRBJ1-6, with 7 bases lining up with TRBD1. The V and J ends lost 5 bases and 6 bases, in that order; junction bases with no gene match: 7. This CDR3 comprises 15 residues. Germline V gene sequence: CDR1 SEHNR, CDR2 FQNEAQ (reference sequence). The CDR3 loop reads CASSPQGDGNSPLHF. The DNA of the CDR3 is TGTGCCAGCAGCCCCCAGGGGGACGGTAATTCACCCCTCCACTTT. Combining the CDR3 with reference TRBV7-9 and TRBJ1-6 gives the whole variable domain DTGVSQNPRHKITKRGQNVTFRCDPISEHNRLYWYRQTLGQGPEFLTYFQNEAQLEKSRLLSDRFSAERPKGSFSTLEIQRTEQGDSAMYLCASSPQGDGNSPLHFGNGTRLTVT.

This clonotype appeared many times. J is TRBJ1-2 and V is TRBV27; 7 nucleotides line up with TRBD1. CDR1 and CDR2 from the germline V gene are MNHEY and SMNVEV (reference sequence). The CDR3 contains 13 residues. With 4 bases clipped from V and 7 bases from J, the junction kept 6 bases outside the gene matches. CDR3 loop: CASSYGAGGGYTF. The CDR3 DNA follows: TGTGCCAGCAGTTATGGTGCAGGGGGTGGCTACACCTTC.

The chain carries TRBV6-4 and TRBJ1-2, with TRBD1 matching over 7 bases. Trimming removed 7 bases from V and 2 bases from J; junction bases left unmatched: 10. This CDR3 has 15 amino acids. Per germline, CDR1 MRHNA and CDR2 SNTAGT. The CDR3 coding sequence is TGTGCCAGCACAGCACAGGGGAGGTGGAACTATGGCTACACCTTC. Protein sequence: CASTAQGRWNYGYTF.